Below are 5 T cell receptor beta chains sequenced from a single sample in a study of shared clonotypes between healthy human individuals. Sequenced by immunoSEQ multiplex PCR; TCRdb stores in-frame clones only, minus some. The table records roughly 110,000 clones, around 68% of them present only once. The sequenced sample was memory CD8+ T cells sorted from blood. Documented subset: CD45RO+ cells pooled with CCR7-negative TemRA cells. These TCRs come from a woman in her 30s in good health.

The chain recombines TRBV28 with TRBJ2-7, with TRBD1 matching over 9 bases. This CDR3 is 15 amino acids long. Germline CDR1 and CDR2: MDHEN and SYDVKM. J gave up 4 bases and V 2 bases, and 6 bases lay outside the gene matches. The CDR3, as DNA: TGTGCCAGCAGTTTAGTGGGACAGGGCATTTACGAGCAGTACTTC. It codes for CASSLVGQGIYEQYF.

This rearrangement joins TRBV6-1 to TRBJ1-2, with no clear D. Trimming removed 4 bases at V and 6 bases at J, with 9 bases between. Germline V gene sequence: CDR1 MNHNS, CDR2 SASEGT. The CDR3 is 12 residues long. The CDR3 region has the DNA TGTGCCAGCAGTGTGAGGGCGGATGGCTACACCTTC. It specifies CASSVRADGYTF.

V usage is TRBV28 and J usage is TRBJ2-7; D unresolved. The germline V gene has CDR1 MDHEN and CDR2 SYDVKM. The CDR3 loop spans 12 amino acids. V lost 4 bases, J lost 6 bases, and 10 bases lay in between. The CDR3 loop is CASSWRSPEQYF. CDR3 nucleotides: TGTGCCAGCAGTTGGAGATCTCCCGAGCAGTACTTC. The variable domain in full, with the rest retrieved from reference TRBV28 and TRBJ2-7, is DVKVTQSSRYLVKRTGEKVFLECVQDMDHENMFWYRQDPGLGLRLIYFSYDVKMKEKGDIPEGYSVSREKKERFSLILESASTNQTSMYLCASSWRSPEQYFGPGTRLTVT.

The rearrangement joins TRBV7-8 to TRBJ2-2, with D unclear. CDR1 SGHVS and CDR2 FQNEAQ come from the germline V gene. The CDR3 sequence is 15 residues long. Trimming stripped 2 bases from V and 4 bases from J, with 11 bases between. The CDR3 nucleotides read TGTGCCAGCAGCTTATTTCGCGTGGGCACCGGGGAGCTGTTTTTT. This codes for CASSLFRVGTGELFF.

The chain recombines TRBV27 with TRBJ2-1; weak D call: TRBD2 (6 bases). Germline V CDR1 and CDR2: MNHEY, SMNVEV (reference sequence). The CDR3 is 15 residues long. Trimming left V 8 bases short and J 1 base short, with 15 bases between. The DNA of the CDR3 is TGTGCCAGCTGTCCGGGCGGGGTATCCTACAATGAGCAGTTCTTC. Translation: CASCPGGVSYNEQFF.